Shown below are 5 T cell receptor beta chains from a single sample sequenced in a study of blood T cell repertoires in COVID-19. Using immunoSEQ multiplex PCR, the repertoire was profiled, and TCRdb retains in-frame clones only, with some absent. The table has roughly 440,000 clones, approximately 90% seen once; the top ten hold over 10%. Sequencing input: peripheral blood. The receptors stem from a woman in her fifties or sixties with COVID-19, enrolled during active disease.

This clone was counted a single time. The V and J genes are TRBV19 and TRBJ2-1, with D unresolved. Trimming stripped 3 bases from V and 8 bases from J, with 5 bases between. The CDR3 is 11 residues long. Germline assignment: CDR1 LNHDA and CDR2 SQIVND (reference sequence). This chain's CDR3 is CASSIEHEQFF. The CDR3 DNA follows: TGTGCCAGTAGTATCGAGCATGAGCAGTTCTTC.

The chain is built from TRBV24-1 and TRBJ2-2, with D uncertain. Germline V gene sequence: CDR1 KGHDR, CDR2 SFDVKD. V lost 6 bases and J 6 bases, leaving 7 bases between the germline ends. The CDR3 has 12 residues. The CDR3 protein is CATSTLPGELFF. As DNA, the CDR3 is TGTGCCACCAGTACTCTCCCCGGGGAGCTGTTTTTT.

This chain connects TRBV3-1 (or the pseudogene TRBV3-2) to TRBJ2-5; D gene ambiguous. V was cut by 5 bases and J by 6 bases, with 13 bases left in between. CDR1 and CDR2 (germline): LGHDT, YNNKEL (reference sequence). CDR3 length: 13 amino acids. This chain's CDR3 is CASSYPPRKTQYF. The CDR3 DNA reads TGTGCCAGCAGCTACCCTCCTAGGAAGACCCAGTACTTC.

The genes are TRBV30 and TRBJ1-1; D ambiguous. Germline CDR1 reads GTSNPN; CDR2 reads SVGIG (reference sequence). The CDR3 loop spans 12 amino acids. V was trimmed by 0 bases and J by 7 bases, leaving 9 bases between them. The CDR3 here is CAWSVERGEAFF. For the CDR3, the DNA is TGTGCCTGGAGTGTAGAGAGAGGTGAAGCTTTCTTT. Looking up the rest from reference TRBV30 and TRBJ1-1 gives the full variable domain: SQTIHQWPATLVQPVGSPLSLECTVEGTSNPNLYWYRQAAGRGLQLLFYSVGIGQISSEVPQNLSASRPQDRQFILSSKKLLLSDSGFYLCAWSVERGEAFFGQGTRLTVV.

The chain couples TRBV27 to TRBJ1-2, with D perhaps TRBD1 (5 bases). In germline, CDR1 is MNHEY, CDR2 SMNVEV (reference sequence). This CDR3 contains 14 residues. Trimming removed 4 bases at V and 5 bases at J, with 14 bases between. The CDR3 coding sequence is TGTGCCAGCAGTTACCGACGGGGGGGGTATGGCTACACCTTC. Protein sequence: CASSYRRGGYGYTF.